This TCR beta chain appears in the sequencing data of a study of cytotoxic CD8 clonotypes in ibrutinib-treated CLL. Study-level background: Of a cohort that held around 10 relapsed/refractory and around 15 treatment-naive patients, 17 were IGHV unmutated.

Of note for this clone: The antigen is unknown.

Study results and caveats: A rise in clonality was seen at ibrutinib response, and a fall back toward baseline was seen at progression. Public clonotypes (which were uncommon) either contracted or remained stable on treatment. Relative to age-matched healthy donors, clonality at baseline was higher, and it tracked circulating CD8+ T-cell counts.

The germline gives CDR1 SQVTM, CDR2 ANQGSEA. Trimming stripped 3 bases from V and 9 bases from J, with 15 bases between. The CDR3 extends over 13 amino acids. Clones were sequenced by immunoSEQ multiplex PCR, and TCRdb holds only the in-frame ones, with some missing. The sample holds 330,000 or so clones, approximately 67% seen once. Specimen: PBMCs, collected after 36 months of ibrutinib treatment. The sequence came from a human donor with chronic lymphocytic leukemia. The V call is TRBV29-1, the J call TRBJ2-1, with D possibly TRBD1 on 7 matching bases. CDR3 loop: CSVDRQGGAEQFF. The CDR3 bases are TGCAGCGTTGACAGACAGGGCGGGGCTGAGCAGTTCTTC.